This T cell receptor (beta chain) was profiled in a study of cytomegalovirus exposure and HLA in healthy donors. Regarding this clone: Its antigen is not identified.

Findings of the study overall: As was reported, the HLA-A and HLA-B alleles of most subjects were accurately predicted from TCR beta sequences. Relative to equally common others, HLA-associated TCR beta chains showed greater clonal expansion in a later analysis. Reports credit the classifier with highly specific, highly sensitive diagnosis of cytomegalovirus status.

In germline, CDR1 is SGHRS, CDR2 YFSETQ. Losses at the gene ends were 0 bases for V and 5 bases for J; bases not matched to a gene: 7. CDR3 size: 15 residues. PCR was performed using 60 Vbeta and 13 Jbeta primers. Clones were sequenced by immunoSEQ multiplex PCR, and TCRdb holds only the in-frame ones, with some missing. The sample lists 75,000 to 100,000 clones, approximately 85% occurring once. The chain has TRBV5-1 and TRBJ2-5, with 7 positions matching TRBD1. The clonotype comes from a man aged 40-49 years in good health and CMV-seropositive. The sample consisted of PBMCs. This CDR3 is CASSLEGAEGETQYF. DNA of the CDR3: TGCGCCAGCAGCTTGGAGGGGGCTGAGGGGGAGACCCAGTACTTC.